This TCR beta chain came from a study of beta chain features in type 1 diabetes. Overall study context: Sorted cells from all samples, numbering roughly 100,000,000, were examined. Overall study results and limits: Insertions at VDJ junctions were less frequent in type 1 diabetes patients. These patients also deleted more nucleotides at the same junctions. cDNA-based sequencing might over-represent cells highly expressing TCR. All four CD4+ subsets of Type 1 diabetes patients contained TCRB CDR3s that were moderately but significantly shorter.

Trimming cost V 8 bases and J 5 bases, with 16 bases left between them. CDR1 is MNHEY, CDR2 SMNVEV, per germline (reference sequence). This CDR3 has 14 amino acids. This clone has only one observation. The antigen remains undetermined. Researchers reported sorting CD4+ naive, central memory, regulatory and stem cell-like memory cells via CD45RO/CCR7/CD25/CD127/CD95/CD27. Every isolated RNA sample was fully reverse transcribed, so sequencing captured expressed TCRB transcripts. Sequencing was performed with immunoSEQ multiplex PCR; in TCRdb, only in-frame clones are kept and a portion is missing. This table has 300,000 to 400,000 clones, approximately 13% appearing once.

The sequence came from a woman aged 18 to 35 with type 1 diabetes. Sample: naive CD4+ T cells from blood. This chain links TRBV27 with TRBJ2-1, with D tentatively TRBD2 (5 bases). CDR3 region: CASPSRAGNNEQFF. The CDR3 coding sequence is TGTGCCAGCCCATCTCGGGCGGGTAACAATGAGCAGTTCTTC.